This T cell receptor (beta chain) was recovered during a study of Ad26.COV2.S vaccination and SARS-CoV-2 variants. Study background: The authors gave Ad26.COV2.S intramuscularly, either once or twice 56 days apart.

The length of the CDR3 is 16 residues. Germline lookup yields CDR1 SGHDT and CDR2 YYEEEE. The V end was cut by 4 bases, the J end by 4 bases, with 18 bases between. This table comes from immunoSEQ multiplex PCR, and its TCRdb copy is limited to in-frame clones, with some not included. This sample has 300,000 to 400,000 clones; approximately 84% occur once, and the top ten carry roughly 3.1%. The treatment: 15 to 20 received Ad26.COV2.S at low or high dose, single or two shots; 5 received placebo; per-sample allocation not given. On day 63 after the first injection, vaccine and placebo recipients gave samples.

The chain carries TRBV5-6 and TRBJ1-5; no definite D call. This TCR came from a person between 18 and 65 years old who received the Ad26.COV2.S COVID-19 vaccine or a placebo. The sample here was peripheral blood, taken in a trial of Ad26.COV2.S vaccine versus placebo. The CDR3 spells CASSGVEENGNQPQHF. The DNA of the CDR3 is TGTGCCAGCAGCGGTGTCGAGGAGAACGGGAATCAGCCCCAGCATTTT.